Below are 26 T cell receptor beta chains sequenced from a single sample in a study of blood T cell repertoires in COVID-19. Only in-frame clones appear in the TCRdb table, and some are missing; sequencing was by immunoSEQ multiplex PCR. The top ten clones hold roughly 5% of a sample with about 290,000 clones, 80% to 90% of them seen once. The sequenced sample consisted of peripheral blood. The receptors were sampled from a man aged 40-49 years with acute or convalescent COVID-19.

The CDR3 bases are TGTGCCAGCTCACCGACAGTCAATAGCAATCAGCCCCAGCATTTT. Translating it yields CASSPTVNSNQPQHF. The chain recombines TRBV18 with TRBJ1-5, with D perhaps matching TRBD1 (5 bases). The CDR3 covers 15 residues. Germline V CDR1 and CDR2: KGHSH, LQKENI. V shed 3 bases and J shed 0 bases, with 9 bases lying between them. The full variable domain, with the rest looked up from reference TRBV18 and TRBJ1-5, is NAGVMQNPRHLVRRRGQEARLRCSPMKGHSHVYWYRQLPEEGLKFMVYLQKENIIDESGMPKERFSAEFPKEGPSILRIQQVVRGDSAAYFCASSPTVNSNQPQHFGDGTRLSIL.

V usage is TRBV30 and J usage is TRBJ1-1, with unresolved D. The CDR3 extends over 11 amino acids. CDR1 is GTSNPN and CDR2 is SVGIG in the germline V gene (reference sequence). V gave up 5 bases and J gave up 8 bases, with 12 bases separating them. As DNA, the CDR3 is TGTGCCTGGGGGAGACTTAAAGAAGCTTTCTTT. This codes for CAWGRLKEAFF. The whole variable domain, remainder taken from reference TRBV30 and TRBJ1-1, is SQTIHQWPATLVQPVGSPLSLECTVEGTSNPNLYWYRQAAGRGLQLLFYSVGIGQISSEVPQNLSASRPQDRQFILSSKKLLLSDSGFYLCAWGRLKEAFFGQGTRLTVV.

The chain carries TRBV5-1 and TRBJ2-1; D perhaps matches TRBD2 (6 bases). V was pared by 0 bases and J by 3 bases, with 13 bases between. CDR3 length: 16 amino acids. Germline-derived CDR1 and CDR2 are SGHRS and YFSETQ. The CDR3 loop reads CASSLGGAQFYNEQFF. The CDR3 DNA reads TGCGCCAGCAGCTTGGGCGGGGCGCAGTTCTACAATGAGCAGTTCTTC.

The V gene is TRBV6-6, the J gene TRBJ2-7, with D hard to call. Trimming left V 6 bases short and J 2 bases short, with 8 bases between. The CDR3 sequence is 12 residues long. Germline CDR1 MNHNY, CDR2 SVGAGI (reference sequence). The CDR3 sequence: CASSLGAYEQYF. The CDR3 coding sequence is TGTGCCAGCAGCCTGGGCGCCTACGAGCAGTACTTC.

The CDR3 here is CASRLAGVENEQFF. CDR3 bases: TGTGCCAGCCGACTAGCGGGGGTGGAAAATGAGCAGTTCTTC. The rearrangement uses TRBV6-5 and TRBJ2-1; TRBD2 matches at 12 bases. The length of the CDR3 is 14 residues. J was trimmed by 7 bases and V by 8 bases; bases with no gene match: 6. CDR1 MNHEY and CDR2 SVGAGI come from the germline V gene.

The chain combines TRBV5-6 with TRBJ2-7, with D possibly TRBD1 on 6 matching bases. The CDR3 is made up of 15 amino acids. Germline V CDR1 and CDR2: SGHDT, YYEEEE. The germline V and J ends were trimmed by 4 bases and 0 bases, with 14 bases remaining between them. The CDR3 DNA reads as TGTGCCAGCAGCCCTGGACAGTACCACTCCTACGAGCAGTACTTC. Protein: CASSPGQYHSYEQYF.

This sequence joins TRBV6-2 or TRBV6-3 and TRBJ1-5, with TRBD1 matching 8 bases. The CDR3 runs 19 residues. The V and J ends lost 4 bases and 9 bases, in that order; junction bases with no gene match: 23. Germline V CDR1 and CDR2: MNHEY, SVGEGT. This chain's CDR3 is CASSLKTFWDRRYMLPQHF. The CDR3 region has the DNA TGTGCCAGCAGTTTAAAAACCTTCTGGGACAGGAGGTACATGTTGCCCCAGCATTTT.

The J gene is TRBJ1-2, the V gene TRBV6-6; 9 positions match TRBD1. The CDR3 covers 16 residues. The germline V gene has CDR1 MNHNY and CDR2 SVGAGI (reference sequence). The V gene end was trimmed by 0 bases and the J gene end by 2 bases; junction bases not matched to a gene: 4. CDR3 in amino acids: CASSYSDRGLNYGYTF. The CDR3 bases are TGTGCCAGCAGTTACTCGGACAGGGGCTTGAACTATGGCTACACCTTC.

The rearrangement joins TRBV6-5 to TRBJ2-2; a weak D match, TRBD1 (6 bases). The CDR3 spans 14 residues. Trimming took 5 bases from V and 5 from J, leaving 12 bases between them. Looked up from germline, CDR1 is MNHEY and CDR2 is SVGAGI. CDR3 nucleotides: TGTGCCAGCAGTACTCGGACAGTAACCGGGGAGCTGTTTTTT. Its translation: CASSTRTVTGELFF.

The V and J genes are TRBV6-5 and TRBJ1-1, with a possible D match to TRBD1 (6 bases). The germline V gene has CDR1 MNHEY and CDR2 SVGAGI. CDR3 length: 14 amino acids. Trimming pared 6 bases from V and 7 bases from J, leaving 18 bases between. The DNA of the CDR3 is TGTGCCAGCAGCATCCACCTGAAGACAGGTGAAGCTTTCTTT. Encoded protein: CASSIHLKTGEAFF.

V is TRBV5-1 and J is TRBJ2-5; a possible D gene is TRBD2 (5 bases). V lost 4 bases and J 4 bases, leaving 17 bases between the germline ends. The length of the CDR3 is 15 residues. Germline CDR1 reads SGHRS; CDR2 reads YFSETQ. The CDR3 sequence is CASSLEGYRRETQYF. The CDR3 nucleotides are TGCGCCAGCAGCCTAGAGGGCTATCGCAGAGAGACCCAGTACTTC.

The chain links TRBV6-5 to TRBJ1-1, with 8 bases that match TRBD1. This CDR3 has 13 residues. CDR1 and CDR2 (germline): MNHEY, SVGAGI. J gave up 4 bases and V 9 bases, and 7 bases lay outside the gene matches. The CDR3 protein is CASRLQGGTEAFF. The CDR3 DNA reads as TGTGCCAGTCGCTTACAGGGGGGCACTGAAGCTTTCTTT.

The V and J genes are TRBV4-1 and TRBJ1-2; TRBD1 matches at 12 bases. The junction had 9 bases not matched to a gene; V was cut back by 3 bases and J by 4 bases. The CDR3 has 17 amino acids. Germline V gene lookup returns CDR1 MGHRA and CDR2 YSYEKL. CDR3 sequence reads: CASSQGQGAPTSYGYTF. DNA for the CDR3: TGCGCCAGCAGCCAGGGACAGGGGGCTCCGACTTCCTATGGCTACACCTTC.

In DNA, the CDR3 is TGTGCCAGCAGCCTGGGGGGGTACGAGCAGTACTTC. This codes for CASSLGGYEQYF. The chain is built from TRBV28 and TRBJ2-7; 7 positions match TRBD2. The CDR3 totals 12 residues. The germline CDR1 and CDR2 sequences are MDHEN and SYDVKM. V shed 6 bases, J shed 4 bases, and the junction held 3 bases outside the gene matches.

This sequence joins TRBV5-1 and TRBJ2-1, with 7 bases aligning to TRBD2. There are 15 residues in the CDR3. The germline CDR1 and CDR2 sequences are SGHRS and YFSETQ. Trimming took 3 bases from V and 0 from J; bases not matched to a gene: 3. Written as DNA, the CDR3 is TGCGCCAGCAGCTCAGCGGGGACCTCCTACAATGAGCAGTTCTTC. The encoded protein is CASSSAGTSYNEQFF.

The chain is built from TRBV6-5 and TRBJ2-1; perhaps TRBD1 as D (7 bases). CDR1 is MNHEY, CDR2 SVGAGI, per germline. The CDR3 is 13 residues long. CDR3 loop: CASGGTVYNEQFF. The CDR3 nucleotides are TGTGCAAGTGGGGGGACAGTCTACAATGAGCAGTTCTTC.

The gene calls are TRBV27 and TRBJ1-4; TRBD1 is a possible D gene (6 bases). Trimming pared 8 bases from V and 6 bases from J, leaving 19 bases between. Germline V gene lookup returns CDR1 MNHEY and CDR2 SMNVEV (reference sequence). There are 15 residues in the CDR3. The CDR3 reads CASQSWGAGDEKLFF. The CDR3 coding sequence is TGTGCCAGCCAGTCTTGGGGGGCGGGGGATGAAAAACTGTTTTTT.

The CDR3: CASSKGQERQPQHF. CDR3 nucleotides: TGTGCCAGTAGTAAGGGACAGGAAAGGCAGCCCCAGCATTTT. The chain employs TRBV19 and TRBJ1-5; TRBD1 matches 8 bases. V was pared by 4 bases and J by 7 bases, with 6 bases of the junction left unmatched. CDR1 and CDR2 from the germline V gene are LNHDA and SQIVND (reference sequence). CDR3 length equals 14 residues.

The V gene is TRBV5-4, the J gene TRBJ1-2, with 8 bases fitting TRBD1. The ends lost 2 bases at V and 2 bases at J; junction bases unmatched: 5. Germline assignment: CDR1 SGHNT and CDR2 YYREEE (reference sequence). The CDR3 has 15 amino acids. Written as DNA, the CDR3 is TGTGCCAGCAGCTTAACAGGGGGGATGAACTATGGCTACACCTTC. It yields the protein CASSLTGGMNYGYTF.

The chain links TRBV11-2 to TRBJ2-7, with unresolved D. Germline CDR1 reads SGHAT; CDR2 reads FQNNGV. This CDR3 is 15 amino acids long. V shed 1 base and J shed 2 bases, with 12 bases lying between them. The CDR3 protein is CASSLVWASPYEQYF. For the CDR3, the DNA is TGTGCCAGCAGCTTAGTATGGGCCTCGCCCTACGAGCAGTACTTC.

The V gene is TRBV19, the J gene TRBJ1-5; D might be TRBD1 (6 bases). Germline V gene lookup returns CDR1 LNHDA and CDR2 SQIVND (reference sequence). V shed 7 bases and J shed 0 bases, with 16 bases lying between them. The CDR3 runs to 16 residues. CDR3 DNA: TGTGCCAGTAAACCAACGGACAGAACTAGCAATCAGCCCCAGCATTTT. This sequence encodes CASKPTDRTSNQPQHF.

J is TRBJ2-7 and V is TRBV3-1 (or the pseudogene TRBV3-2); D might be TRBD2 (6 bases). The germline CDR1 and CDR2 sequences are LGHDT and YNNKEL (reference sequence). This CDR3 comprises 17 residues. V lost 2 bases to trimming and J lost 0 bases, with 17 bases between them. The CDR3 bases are TGTGCCAGCAGCCAACCATCGGGCAGGACTAACTCCTACGAGCAGTACTTC. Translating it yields CASSQPSGRTNSYEQYF.

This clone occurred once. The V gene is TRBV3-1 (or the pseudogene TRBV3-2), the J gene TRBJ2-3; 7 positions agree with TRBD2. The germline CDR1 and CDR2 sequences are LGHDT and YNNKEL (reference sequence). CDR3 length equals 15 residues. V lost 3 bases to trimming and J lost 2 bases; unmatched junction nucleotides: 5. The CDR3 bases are TGTGCCAGCAGCCATAGGCGGGGGAACACAGATACGCAGTATTTT. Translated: CASSHRRGNTDTQYF.

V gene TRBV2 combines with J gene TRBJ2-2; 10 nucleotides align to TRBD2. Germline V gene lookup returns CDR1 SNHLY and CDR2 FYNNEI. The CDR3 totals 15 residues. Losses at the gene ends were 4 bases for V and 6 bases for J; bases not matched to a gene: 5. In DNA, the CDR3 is TGTGCCAGCAGTGCCCTAGCGGGGGAGCCCGGGGAGCTGTTTTTT. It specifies CASSALAGEPGELFF.

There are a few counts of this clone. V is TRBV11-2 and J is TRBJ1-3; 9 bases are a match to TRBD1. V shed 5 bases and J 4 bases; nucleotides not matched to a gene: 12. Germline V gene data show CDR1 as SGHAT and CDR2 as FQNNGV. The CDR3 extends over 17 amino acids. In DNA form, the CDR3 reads TGTGCCAGCAGCCGACCTCCACAGGGGGCAGGAGGAAACACCATATATTTT. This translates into CASSRPPQGAGGNTIYF.

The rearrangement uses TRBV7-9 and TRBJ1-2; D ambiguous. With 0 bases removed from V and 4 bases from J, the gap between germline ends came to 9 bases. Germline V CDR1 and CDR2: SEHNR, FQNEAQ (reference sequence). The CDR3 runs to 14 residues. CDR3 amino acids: CASSLAASLYGYTF. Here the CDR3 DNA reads TGTGCCAGCAGCTTAGCAGCTTCCCTCTATGGCTACACCTTC.